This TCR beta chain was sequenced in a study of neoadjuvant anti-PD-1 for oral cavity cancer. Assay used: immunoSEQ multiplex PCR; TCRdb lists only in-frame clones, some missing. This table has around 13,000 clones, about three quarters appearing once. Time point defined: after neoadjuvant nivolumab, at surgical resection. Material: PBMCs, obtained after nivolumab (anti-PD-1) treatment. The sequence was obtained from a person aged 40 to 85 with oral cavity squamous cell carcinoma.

CDR3 sequence reads: CASRGTNEKLFF. The CDR3, as DNA: TGTGCCAGCCGAGGAACAAATGAAAAACTGTTTTTT. V and J are TRBV6-5 and TRBJ1-4; D ambiguous. CDR3 length equals 12 residues. In germline, CDR1 is MNHEY, CDR2 SVGAGI. With 8 bases removed from V and 5 bases from J, the gap between germline ends came to 9 bases.